This TCR beta chain derives from a study of T cells after yellow fever vaccination. This clonotype has just a few counts. Germline V gene sequence: CDR1 SGHTA, CDR2 FQGNSA. Trimming cost V 8 bases and J 7 bases; bases outside gene matches: 13. The CDR3 sequence is 15 residues long. TCRdb reanalysed the 5' RACE reads using MiXCR and keeps one entry per CDR3 protein. The repertoire holds fewer than 650,000 distinct CDR3 sequences, with 20% to 25% as singletons. The chain joins TRBV7-2 to TRBJ2-1; 8 nucleotides agree with TRBD1. Sequenced material: PBMCs, taken approximately 22 days after the first yellow fever vaccination. The TCR comes from a man aged 18 to 35 who received the YFV17D yellow fever vaccine. CDR3 sequence: CASRRSGQGLNEQFF. CDR3 DNA: TGTGCCAGCCGACGTAGCGGACAGGGCTTAAATGAGCAGTTCTTC. Full variable domain (rest looked up from reference TRBV7-2 and TRBJ2-1): GAGVSQSPSNKVTEKGKDVELRCDPISGHTALYWYRQSLGQGLEFLIYFQGNSAPDKSGLPSDRFSAERTGGSVSTLTIQRTQQEDSAVYLCASRRSGQGLNEQFFGPGTRLTVL.